The clone carrying this T cell receptor beta chain showed up just a few times. Its antigen is still unknown. V was shortened by 8 bases and J by 4 bases, with 14 bases between the two germline ends. Looked up from germline, CDR1 is LNHDA and CDR2 is SQIVND (reference sequence). The CDR3 totals 13 residues. Populations obtained by sorting all exceeded 98% purity. This entry is derived from a study of beta chain features in type 1 diabetes. Study observations and caveats: Within the patient group, naive, central memory and Treg TCRB repertoires appeared more similar to each other than within healthy donors. In every one of the four CD4+ subsets, TCRB CDR3s were moderately but significantly shorter in Type 1 diabetes patients. The study left unresolved whether HLA type influences TCRB rearrangement.

Of the isolated RNA, all was reverse transcribed, and so the sequenced material was expressed TCRB transcripts. TCRdb's table, derived via immunoSEQ multiplex PCR, lists solely in-frame clones and lacks some. Found here are some 120,000 clones, 15% to 20% of them singletons; the top ten hold 2.6%. Sequencing was carried out using central memory CD4+ T cells from blood. The receptor was isolated from a man between 18 and 29 years old with type 1 diabetes. V and J are TRBV19 and TRBJ1-1; D gene uncertain. DNA of the CDR3: TGTGCCAGTTTAAGGGCCGAGGGCACTGAAGCTTTCTTT. Translating it yields CASLRAEGTEAFF.